This T cell receptor (beta chain) was recorded in a study of low-dose radiotherapy and immunotherapy resistance in tumors. Study context: It was 1 Gy per fraction every two weeks that Cohort 2 received, adding up to 13 Gy over 26 weeks.

Priming of first-strand cDNA relied on TRAV- and TRBV-specific primers (covering alpha and beta chains). The PCR that amplified TCRs ran for around 20 cycles, relying on a constant-region primer and a V-primer adapter. Amplification of the isolated mRNA used in vitro transcription. TCRdb re-derived calls from the reads in MiXCR, one entry per CDR3 protein. The table has about 39,000 distinct CDR3 sequences, roughly 28% seen once. The time point is: before trial treatment. Donors were treated with nivolumab, ipilimumab, aspirin, and low-dose cyclophosphamide and radiotherapy. This clonotype was observed many times. Trimming removed 1 base at V and 7 bases at J, with 15 bases between. The CDR3 extends over 15 amino acids. Per germline, CDR1 SGHRS and CDR2 YFSETQ.

The TCR originated in a male donor with gallbladder cancer. This sequence joins TRBV5-1 and TRBJ2-4; TRBD2 might be the D (6 bases). The specimen comprised PBMCs, sampled before treatment. CDR3 sequence (DNA): TGCGCCAGCAGCTTGACTAGCAGATACTCCAACATTCAGTACTTC. It codes for CASSLTSRYSNIQYF.